This T cell receptor (beta chain) was observed in a study of molecular identifiers for immune sequencing clone quantification. Broader study findings: Barcode-sharing identical TCR molecules could underestimate highly expanded clone sizes. In naive cells, under 1% of molecules belonged to clones above 20 RNA copies, against over 98% in effector cells.

For naive CD8 T cells, sorting used the CD8+CD4-CCR7+CD45RA+ phenotype. It was with previously described methods and listed TCR primers that bulk TCR libraries were made. TCRdb processed the PCR reads anew with MiXCR; each CDR3 protein has one entry. The sample shows 460,000 or so distinct CDR3 sequences, around 21% of them seen only once. V gave up 0 bases and J gave up 5 bases; unmatched junction bases: 11. Germline V gene lookup returns CDR1 MGHRA and CDR2 YSYEKL. The CDR3 length is 18 residues. With respect to this clonotype: Its antigen is not identified.

The gene calls are TRBV4-1 and TRBJ2-3; TRBD2 matches at 10 bases. This receptor was identified in a human donor in good health. Some libraries in this study had Jurkat cell RNA spiked in. Sample: naive CD8+ T cells from blood, with Jurkat cell RNA spiked in. Subset meaning: FACS-sorted CD8+CD4-CCR7+CD45RA+ naive T cells. This CDR3 is CASSQDVGAGGAIDTQYF. CDR3 DNA: TGCGCCAGCAGCCAAGATGTAGGAGCGGGGGGGGCAATAGATACGCAGTATTTT.